This T cell receptor beta chain was recovered during a study of cytomegalovirus exposure and HLA in healthy donors (dated by TCRdb to the late 2010s). Study-level background: According to an earlier analysis of 550 to 750 of the donors, 150 million to 200 million T cells yielded 117 million unique TCR beta sequences and 276 Gb of sequence data. An early release that covered several hundred HLA-typed donors contained 250 to 350 gigabases of sequencing data and 75 million to 100 million unique TCR sequences. The genetic ancestry cluster associated with self-reported Caucasian donors included over 80% of the roughly 390 genotyped donors. The study aimed to test whether signatures of past pathogen exposure could be identified by cataloging public T cell receptors. Using immunosequencing, the study profiled T cell repertoires from about 610 subjects and related those repertoires to cytomegalovirus serostatus. In addition to the first cohort of approximately 670 subjects, a separate validation cohort of 130 or so different subjects was used. High-throughput TCR immunosequencing, statistical association of individual TCRs with disease status, and machine learning were combined to predict cytomegalovirus infection status. To study patterns of TCR occurrence, a later analysis re-analyzed previously published TCR beta repertoires from several hundred donors and added high-resolution HLA genotyping. Rather than using new phenotypic data, the later analysis identified candidate immune exposures from TCR beta sequences and from how often those sequences occurred across donors. An earlier analysis of several hundred of the donors applied high-throughput TCR beta sequencing to assess whether each TCR beta V gene segment acted as functional or pseudogenic. Donor age, sex, ethnicity and CMV serostatus were collected together with the repertoire data. In a later genetic analysis, genome-wide SNP genotypes for about 65% of the roughly 670 donors were used, and that subset was treated as a discovery cohort. Every discovery cohort repertoire had been produced on one sequencing platform. Class I and class II HLA loci were covered by the typing at four-digit resolution. The number of typed donors differed by locus: about 629-630 for A, B, C, DRB1 and DQB1; 500 to 550 for DQA1; 606 for DPA1; and about 450 for DPB1. Because of strong linkage in the cohort, four or five DR-DQ haplotypes were treated as single units for association and clustering. Across some 400 genotyped donors of the cohort, an average of approximately 240,000 unique TCR beta nucleotide sequences per donor were sequenced, and 15% to 20% of those sequences were non-productive.

Libraries were constructed by the immunoSEQ multiplex PCR assay. A mixture of 60 forward primers for TCR Vbeta segments and 13 reverse primers for TCR Jbeta segments was used in the multiplex PCR. Amplification of the CDR3 region of rearranged TCR beta genes was performed with a multiplex PCR assay on genomic DNA. The Illumina HiSeq System was used to sequence the amplified TCR beta libraries as 87-base-pair reads. The study's processing was this. Across the 500 to 750 repertoires, a later analysis counted 80 million or so unique TCR beta chains, around 10 million of which were shared by at least two donors. A nearest-neighbor algorithm error-corrected the raw reads and collapsed the reads into unique sequences, merging closely related sequences to remove PCR and sequencing errors. To assign V, D and J gene segments, CDR3 sequences were aligned to IMGT reference sequences. For a sequence to be retained, a match of at least six nucleotides was required to both a V gene segment and a J gene segment. Rearrangements were called productive when the CDR3 lacked stop codons and stayed in frame with V and J; all others were non-productive. CDR3 was defined by IMGT convention, running from the second conserved V-encoded cysteine to the conserved J-encoded phenylalanine. Sequences without an unambiguous match to a single V gene segment were excluded from the earlier analysis of about 600 of the donors. An earlier analysis of 587 of the donors classified V segments as functional when productive rearrangements were above 56.7% and as segregating when the standard deviation between donors was above 5%. A statistical classification framework was built to diagnose cytomegalovirus status from the catalog of TCR beta chain sequences. A later analysis assigned V and J genes by comparing TCR nucleotide sequences with IMGT/GENE-DB human TR gene sequences. A later analysis assigned CDR3 sequences and most-parsimonious VDJ recombination scenarios with the TCRdist pipeline. In a later analysis, each TCR beta chain was defined by its CDR3 amino acid sequence together with its V-gene family, and reads lacking a unique V-gene family were excluded. In a later analysis, 500 to 650 highly shared, low-generation-probability nucleotide sequences were removed to address suspected cross-contamination and a sequencing artifact. For each public chain, a later analysis derived a clonal expansion index from normalized ranks of inferred template counts within each repertoire. A later analysis computed generation probabilities with a VDJ recombination model fitted to out-of-frame rearrangements, and checked the results against IGoR. A later analysis scored TCR-TCR, TCR-HLA and TCR-CMV co-occurrence with hypergeometric tests, applying a repertoire-size bias correction to TCR pairs. To estimate false discovery rates, a later analysis permuted the HLA or CMV assignments 20 times. In a later analysis, co-occurring TCRs were grouped using DBSCAN, with TCRdist sequence similarity added in when clustering inside HLA-allele-positive subsets. Repertoires with fewer than 30,000 or more than 120,000 public chains were left out of co-occurrence clustering, as were five repertoires with anomalous nucleotide sharing. The table comes from immuneACCESS by way of TCRdb, which keeps in-frame sequences with V and J called. Part of the clones is missing from these tables; in studies checked, under half for an unresolved V gene and the rest for unknown reasons. D and trimming come from the DNA, and the V and J calls and clone size come from that table. The table for this sample lists roughly 120,000 clones; around 80% of them were counted only once. The top ten clones comprise 5% to 5.5% of the sample.

This clone showed up just once. What antigen it recognizes has not been identified. No qualities accompany the bases; no much larger clone lies one base away. The CDR3 measures 17 amino acids from cysteine to phenylalanine. Only CDR3 DNA is held: 51 bases, read in frame from base 1. V was cut back by 0 bases and J by 4 bases, leaving a gap of 16 bases between them. The cohort was made up of around 720 healthy bone marrow donors. At the time of sampling, every cohort member was nominally healthy, though immune exposures that went unrecorded were likely present. The donor was CMV seronegative and was included in the group of several hundred seronegative cohort members. Every donor gave a peripheral blood sample, and the peripheral blood mononuclear cells from that sample were used for TCR beta sequencing. The Qiagen DNeasy Blood Extraction Kit was used to extract genomic DNA from the blood cell samples.

General findings and caveats noted by the study authors: The earlier analysis of around 600 of the donors excluded over 15 rarely observed V segments, including chromosome 9 orphons, because counts were too low. The study listed 150 to 200 TCR beta chains as associated with cytomegalovirus. Compared with the 666-donor mean, donors in an Asian-associated ancestry cluster had fewer N-insertions in productive TCRs, according to a later genetic analysis. In a later analysis, most CMV-associated TCR beta chains were found to appear HLA-restricted, with HLA associations seemingly driven largely by CMV exposure. In an earlier analysis of under 600 of the donors, most TCR beta V segments were observed in productive rearrangements about 90% or about 30% of the time, broadly matching IMGT annotations. According to the authors, the approach could potentially be generalized to other disease states and immunological phenotypes. The classifier was reported to diagnose cytomegalovirus status with high specificity and sensitivity in both the original and validation cohorts. Most TCR sequences were seen in very few donors, while some public TCRs were found in many individuals. In a later analysis, some 18,000 TCR beta sequences were associated with specific HLA alleles at a false discovery rate of 0.05. Strong co-occurrence of HLA alleles, especially DR and DQ, made assigning TCR associations to individual alleles difficult. The sequencing pipeline was judged likely to have produced a cluster of highly shared sequence variants as a technical artifact. A further reported finding was that TCR beta sequences accurately predicted the HLA-A and HLA-B alleles for most subjects in the first cohort. Three of the identified cytomegalovirus-associated TCR beta chains were confirmed in vitro to be specific for cytomegalovirus antigens. A later genetic analysis associated a missense DCLRE1C variant with V-gene and J-gene trimming of TCR beta chains, and an independent cohort replicated the association. Linkage disequilibrium might explain the correlated functional status among segregating V segments, but an unknown experimental factor could not be excluded. In a later analysis, the rate of TCR association differed among HLA loci, with DRB1 alleles having the most associated TCRs and HLA-C alleles having the fewest. A later analysis reported that several top co-occurrence clusters appeared linked to parvovirus B19, influenza, CMV and Epstein-Barr virus. This cohort had only TCR beta chains sequenced, and the lack of alpha or paired-chain data limited which features could be detected. In a later analysis, HLA-associated TCR beta chains were found to be more clonally expanded and to have lower generation probabilities than equally common non-associated chains. The only immune exposure information available for the cohort was CMV serostatus. The 87-base-pair reads could not distinguish some IMGT-functional V segments, including TRBV6-2 and TRBV6-3, so those segments were excluded. Because HLA typing was missing for some donors at each locus, association tests included only the typed subset. Roughly uniform sequencing depth across donors was assumed in presence/absence analyses, although this assumption may not hold.

Sequencing used PBMCs. The receptor was derived from a man aged 25-40 years in good health and CMV-seronegative. The chain joins TRBV6-7 to TRBJ1-5; the D segment could be TRBD1, given 5 matching bases. TRBV6-7 is placed among ORFs of uncertain function. The CDR3 loop reads CASSYSGTLDKNQPQHF. The base sequence is TGTGCCAGCAGTTACTCCGGGACTCTCGACAAAAATCAGCCCCAGCATTTT.